This T cell receptor beta chain derives from a study of T-cell reconstitution after alpha-beta-depleted transplantation in children. Researchers prepared the TCRbeta library using unique molecular identifiers, the study reports. TCRdb reanalysed the PCR reads using MiXCR and keeps one entry per CDR3 protein. The sample lists 700,000 to 950,000 distinct CDR3 sequences, roughly 15% seen once, with roughly 4.8% in the top ten. Trimming pared 6 bases from V and 1 base from J, leaving 16 bases between. CDR1 is DFQATT, CDR2 SNEGSKA, per germline (reference sequence). The CDR3 is made up of 14 amino acids. This clonotype was seen a few times. The antigen remains unidentified. Findings and limits, study-wide: Alpha-beta T cells about two months after transplant reportedly derived from several hundred expanded graft clones. At one year after transplant, newly produced T cells mostly accounted for T-cell counts and diversity.

This receptor was taken from a male patient younger than 18 who had a stem cell transplant for acute lymphoblastic leukemia, so the T cells may come from the graft donor. J is TRBJ2-7 and V is TRBV20-1; the D gene is possibly TRBD1 (6 bases). The source material was PBMCs, mostly from graft donor cells, sampled 360 days after TCRalphabeta/CD19-depleted stem cell transplant. The CDR3 nucleotides read TGCAGTGCCCCCCAGGGGCAGGGGTCCTACGAGCAGTACTTC. Translating it yields CSAPQGQGSYEQYF.